The text below deals with one TCR beta chain. Its antigen target is currently unknown. It has no much larger one-base neighbor in the sample; base qualities were not kept. These data originate in a study of OX40 agonist ivuxolimab in advanced cancers. Concerning the study at large: Ivuxolimab was an agonistic, fully human IgG2 monoclonal antibody directed against OX40 (CD134), a costimulatory receptor. A male proportion of around 80% and a mean age of approximately 60 years, ranging from about 20 to 80, were recorded for the dose-escalation cohort. Partial responses occurred in three dose-escalation patients: two with cutaneous melanoma and one with hepatocellular carcinoma. Of the 50 or so patients in dose escalation, some 20 had hepatocellular carcinoma, roughly 15 had melanoma, 9 had renal cell carcinoma and 9 had head and neck cancer. The paper reports the monotherapy dose-escalation portion (N ≈ 52 patients) of the phase I ivuxolimab trial. Patients were allowed to have had prior anti-PD-1, anti-PD-L1 or anti-CTLA-4 therapy, and around 43% of the dose-escalation patients had been treated with checkpoint inhibitors. Peripheral TCRbeta sequencing aimed to test whether ivuxolimab altered TCR sequence diversity and caused clonal T-cell expansion. Intravenous ivuxolimab was administered to patients every 2 weeks at six dose levels: 0.01, 0.1, 0.3, 1.5, 3 and 10 mg/kg. Overall study outcomes, separate from this receptor: In partial responders in the 0.1-3.0 mg/kg groups, normalized peripheral clonal expansion was found to be among the lowest, especially among CD8+ T cells. Antigen specificity was not determined for the clonally expanded peripheral T cells. Low levels of normalized T-cell clonal expansion were also seen in some nonresponding patients. After ivuxolimab, CD8+ T cells had more expanded clones than CD4+ T cells on average. Clonal expansion of both CD4+ and CD8+ blood T cells was observed from baseline to week 6 at doses 0.1 to 3.0 mg/kg.

Patients with autoimmune disease history or receiving systemic immunosuppression were excluded from the trial. Peripheral blood for TCR sequencing was collected from all dose cohorts at baseline, on cycle 4 day 1, and on cycle 7 day 1. Samples were obtained from an open-label, multicenter, first-in-human phase I dose-escalation trial of ivuxolimab. Adults with locally advanced or metastatic melanoma, renal cell, hepatocellular, or head and neck squamous cell carcinoma were enrolled in the trial. CD4+ and CD8+ T cells were sorted separately from peripheral blood before TCR sequencing. CDR1 SGDLS and CDR2 YYNGEE were looked up in the germline V gene. The CDR3 measures 17 amino acids from cysteine to phenylalanine. Here the CDR3 DNA is all that survives: 51 bases in frame from base 1. V is pared back by 0 bases and J by 0 bases, with 12 bases lying between the germline termini. For sequencing of the TCRbeta CDR3 region, genomic DNA was extracted from the sorted cells. The immunoSEQ Assay was used for sequencing of TCRbeta CDR3 regions. TCRdb holds this immuneACCESS table with in-frame rearrangements only. Some clones are missing; in checked studies, unresolved V genes explain under half, and the rest has no known cause. Across this sample there are tens of thousands of clones, with 86% seen only once. The ten most abundant clones make up over 5% of the sample.

The V and J genes are TRBV9 and TRBJ1-4, with the D gene call left open. This receptor was identified in an adult with an advanced solid tumor such as melanoma, head and neck, liver or kidney cancer. This specimen was CD4+ or CD8+ T cells sorted from blood, taken in a trial of the OX40 agonist ivuxolimab. The DNA reads TGTGCCAGCAGCGTAGGAGGAGGGTCTGCAACTAATGAAAAACTGTTTTTT. Translated, it reads CASSVGGGSATNEKLFF.